This entry describes one TCR beta chain. Its specificity is not known. Those who donated were healthy bone marrow donors. Germline V lookup: CDR1 SQVTM, CDR2 ANQGSEA. The CDR3 is 11 amino acids. V was cut by 7 bases and J by 5 bases, with 11 bases left in between. In the PCR, 60 Vbeta and 13 Jbeta primers were used. Method: immunoSEQ multiplex PCR; TCRdb's copy keeps in-frame clones and lacks some. The table records 84,000 or so clones, 84% of them present only once. The data are from a study of cytomegalovirus exposure and HLA in healthy donors. Study findings and constraints: Sequencing probably produced one cluster of sequence variants that were highly shared. A few CMV-associated chains proved CMV antigen-specific in vitro.

The clonotype comes from a woman aged 45-60 years in good health and CMV-seronegative. The V gene is TRBV29-1, the J gene TRBJ1-1; D perhaps matches TRBD1 (6 bases). Material for sequencing was PBMCs. The CDR3 DNA reads TGCAGCGGGCTAAGGGGGACTGAAGCTTTCTTT. Amino acid sequence: CSGLRGTEAFF.